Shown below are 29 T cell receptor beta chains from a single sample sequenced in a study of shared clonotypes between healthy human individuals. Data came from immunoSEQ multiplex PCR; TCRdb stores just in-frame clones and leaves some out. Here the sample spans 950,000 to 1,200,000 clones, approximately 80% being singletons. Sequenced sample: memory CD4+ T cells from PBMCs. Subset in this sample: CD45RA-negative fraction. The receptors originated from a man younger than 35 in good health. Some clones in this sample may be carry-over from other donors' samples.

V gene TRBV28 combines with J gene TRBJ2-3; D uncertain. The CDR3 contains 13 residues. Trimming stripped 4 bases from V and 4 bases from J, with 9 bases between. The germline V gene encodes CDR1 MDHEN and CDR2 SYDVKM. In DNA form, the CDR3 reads TGTGCCAGCAGTTCCGCGGTTCCAGATACGCAGTATTTT. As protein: CASSSAVPDTQYF.

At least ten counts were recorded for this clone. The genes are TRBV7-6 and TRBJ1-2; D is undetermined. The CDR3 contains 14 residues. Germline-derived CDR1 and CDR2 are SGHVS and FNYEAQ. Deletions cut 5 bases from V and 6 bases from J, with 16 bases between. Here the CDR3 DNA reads TGTGCCAGCAGCCGTGGGCCGATCGGGAATGGCTACACCTTC. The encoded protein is CASSRGPIGNGYTF.

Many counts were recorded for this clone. CDR3 amino acids: CASSQTSGSRNEQFF. The CDR3 DNA sequence: TGTGCCAGCAGCCAGACTAGCGGGAGTAGGAATGAGCAGTTCTTC. The chain combines TRBV11-3 with TRBJ2-1, with 12 bases aligning to TRBD2. The CDR3 runs to 15 residues. Germline loops: CDR1 SGHNT, CDR2 YENEEA. Trimming removed 5 bases from V and 7 bases from J; junction bases left unmatched: 6.

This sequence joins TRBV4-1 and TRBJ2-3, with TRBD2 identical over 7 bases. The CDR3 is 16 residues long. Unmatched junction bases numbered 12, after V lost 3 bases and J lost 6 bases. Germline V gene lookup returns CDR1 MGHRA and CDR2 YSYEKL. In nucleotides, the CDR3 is TGCGCCAGCAGCCAGTCCCGGACTAGGACATCCGATACGCAGTATTTT. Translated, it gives CASSQSRTRTSDTQYF.

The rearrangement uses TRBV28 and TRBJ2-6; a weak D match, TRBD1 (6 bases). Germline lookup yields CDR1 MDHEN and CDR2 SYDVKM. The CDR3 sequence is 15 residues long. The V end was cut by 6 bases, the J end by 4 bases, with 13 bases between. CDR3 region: CASSQQGAGANVLTF. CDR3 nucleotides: TGTGCCAGCAGCCAACAGGGAGCGGGGGCCAACGTCCTGACTTTC. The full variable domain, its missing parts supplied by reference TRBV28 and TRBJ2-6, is DVKVTQSSRYLVKRTGEKVFLECVQDMDHENMFWYRQDPGLGLRLIYFSYDVKMKEKGDIPEGYSVSREKKERFSLILESASTNQTSMYLCASSQQGAGANVLTFGAGSRLTVL.

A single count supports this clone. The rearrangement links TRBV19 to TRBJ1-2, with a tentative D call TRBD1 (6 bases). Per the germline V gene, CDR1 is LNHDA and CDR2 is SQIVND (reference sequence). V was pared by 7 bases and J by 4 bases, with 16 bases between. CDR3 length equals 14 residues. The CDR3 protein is CASKDHRDSYGYTF. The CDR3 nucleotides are TGTGCCAGTAAAGACCACAGGGATAGCTATGGCTACACCTTC.

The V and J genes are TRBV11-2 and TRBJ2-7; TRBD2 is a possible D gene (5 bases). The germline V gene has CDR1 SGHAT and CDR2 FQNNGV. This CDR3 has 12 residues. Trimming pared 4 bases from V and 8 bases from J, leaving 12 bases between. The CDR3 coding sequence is TGTGCCAGCAGCTCTCCGGGATGGAAGCAGTACTTC. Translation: CASSSPGWKQYF.

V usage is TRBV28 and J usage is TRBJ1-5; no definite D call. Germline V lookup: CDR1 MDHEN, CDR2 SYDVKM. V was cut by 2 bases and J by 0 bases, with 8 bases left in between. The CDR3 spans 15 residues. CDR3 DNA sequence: TGTGCCAGCAGTTTACCAGTATATAGCAATCAGCCCCAGCATTTT. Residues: CASSLPVYSNQPQHF.

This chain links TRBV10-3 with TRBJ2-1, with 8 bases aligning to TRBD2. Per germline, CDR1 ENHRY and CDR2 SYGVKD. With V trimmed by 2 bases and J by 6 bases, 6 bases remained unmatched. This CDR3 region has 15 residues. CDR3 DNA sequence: TGTGCCATCAGTGAGGGCACTAGCGGTTCCAATGAGCAGTTCTTC. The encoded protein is CAISEGTSGSNEQFF.

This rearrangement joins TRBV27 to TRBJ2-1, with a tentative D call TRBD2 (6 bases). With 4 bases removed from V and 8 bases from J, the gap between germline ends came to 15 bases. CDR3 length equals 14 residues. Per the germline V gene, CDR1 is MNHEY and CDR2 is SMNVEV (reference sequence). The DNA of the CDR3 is TGTGCCAGCAGTTGGCGACTAGGCGGGGATGAGCAGTTCTTC. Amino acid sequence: CASSWRLGGDEQFF.

The CDR3 DNA reads as TGTGCCAGCAGCCGTCCTGACTTGGAGACCCAGTACTTC. This gives the protein CASSRPDLETQYF. The chain recombines TRBV7-2 with TRBJ2-5; D remains ambiguous. V was cut by 5 bases and J by 5 bases, with 12 bases left in between. CDR1 is SGHTA, CDR2 FQGNSA, per germline. The CDR3 is 13 residues long.

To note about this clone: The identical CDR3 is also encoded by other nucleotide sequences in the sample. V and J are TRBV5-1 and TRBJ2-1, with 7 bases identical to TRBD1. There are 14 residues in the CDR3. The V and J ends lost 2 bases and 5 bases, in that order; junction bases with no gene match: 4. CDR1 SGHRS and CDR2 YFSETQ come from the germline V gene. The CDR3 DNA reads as TGCGCCAGCAGCTTAGGGACAGACAACAATGAGCAGTTCTTC. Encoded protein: CASSLGTDNNEQFF.

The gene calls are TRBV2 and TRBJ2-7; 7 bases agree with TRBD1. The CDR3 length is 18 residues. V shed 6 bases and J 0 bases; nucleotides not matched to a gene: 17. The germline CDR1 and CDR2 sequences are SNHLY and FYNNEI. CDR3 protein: CASSAQGISLHRSYEQYF. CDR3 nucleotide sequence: TGTGCCAGCAGCGCACAGGGGATCAGTTTGCACCGCTCCTACGAGCAGTACTTC. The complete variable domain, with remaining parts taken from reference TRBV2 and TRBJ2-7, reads EPEVTQTPSHQVTQMGQEVILRCVPISNHLYFYWYRQILGQKVEFLVSFYNNEISEKSEIFDDQFSVERPDGSNFTLKIRSTKLEDSAMYFCASSAQGISLHRSYEQYFGPGTRLTVT.

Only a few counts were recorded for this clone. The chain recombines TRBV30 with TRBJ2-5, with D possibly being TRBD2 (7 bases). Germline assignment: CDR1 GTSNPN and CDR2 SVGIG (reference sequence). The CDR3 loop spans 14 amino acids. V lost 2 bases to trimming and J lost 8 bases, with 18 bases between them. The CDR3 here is CAWSNVQGGGTQYF. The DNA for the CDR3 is TGTGCCTGGAGTAATGTACAGGGAGGGGGAACCCAGTACTTC.

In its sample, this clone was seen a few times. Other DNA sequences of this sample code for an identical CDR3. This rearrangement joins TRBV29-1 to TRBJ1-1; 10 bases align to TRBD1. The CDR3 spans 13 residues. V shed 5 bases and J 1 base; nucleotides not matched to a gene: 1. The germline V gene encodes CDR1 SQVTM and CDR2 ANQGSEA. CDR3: CSVRQGANTEAFF. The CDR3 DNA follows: TGCAGCGTTAGACAGGGGGCGAACACTGAAGCTTTCTTT.

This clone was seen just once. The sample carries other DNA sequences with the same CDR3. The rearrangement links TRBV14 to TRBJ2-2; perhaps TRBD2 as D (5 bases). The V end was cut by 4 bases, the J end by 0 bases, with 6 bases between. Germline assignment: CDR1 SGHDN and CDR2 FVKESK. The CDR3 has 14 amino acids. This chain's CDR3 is CASSPGTNTGELFF. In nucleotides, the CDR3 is TGTGCCAGCAGCCCGGGGACGAACACCGGGGAGCTGTTTTTT.

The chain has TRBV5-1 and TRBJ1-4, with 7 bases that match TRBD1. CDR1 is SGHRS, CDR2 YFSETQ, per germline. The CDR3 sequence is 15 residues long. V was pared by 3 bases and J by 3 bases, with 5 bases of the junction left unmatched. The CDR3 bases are TGCGCCAGCAGCTCAACAGGGGACCCTAATGAAAAACTGTTTTTT. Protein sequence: CASSSTGDPNEKLFF.

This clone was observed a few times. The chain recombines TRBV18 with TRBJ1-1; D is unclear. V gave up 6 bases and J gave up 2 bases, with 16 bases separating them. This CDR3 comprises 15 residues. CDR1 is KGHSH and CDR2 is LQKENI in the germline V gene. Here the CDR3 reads CASSPTLGPNTEAFF. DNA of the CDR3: TGTGCCAGCTCCCCCACTTTAGGGCCAAACACTGAAGCTTTCTTT.

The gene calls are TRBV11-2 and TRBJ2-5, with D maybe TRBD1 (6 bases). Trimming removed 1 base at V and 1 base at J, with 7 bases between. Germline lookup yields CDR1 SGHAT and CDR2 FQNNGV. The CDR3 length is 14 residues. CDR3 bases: TGTGCCAGCAGCTTAGGAGGGGGCCAAGAGACCCAGTACTTC. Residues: CASSLGGGQETQYF.

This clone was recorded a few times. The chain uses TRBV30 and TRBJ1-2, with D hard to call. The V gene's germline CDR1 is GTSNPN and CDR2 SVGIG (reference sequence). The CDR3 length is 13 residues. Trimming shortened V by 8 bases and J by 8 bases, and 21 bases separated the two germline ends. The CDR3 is CARQEGLGLGYTF. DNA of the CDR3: TGTGCCCGACAAGAAGGCCTCGGGTTGGGCTACACCTTC.

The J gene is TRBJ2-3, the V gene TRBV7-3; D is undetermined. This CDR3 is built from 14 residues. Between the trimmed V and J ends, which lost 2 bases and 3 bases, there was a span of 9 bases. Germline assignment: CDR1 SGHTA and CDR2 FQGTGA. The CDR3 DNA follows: TGTGCCAGCAGCTTAGAGCCCGAGACAGATACGCAGTATTTT. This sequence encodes CASSLEPETDTQYF.

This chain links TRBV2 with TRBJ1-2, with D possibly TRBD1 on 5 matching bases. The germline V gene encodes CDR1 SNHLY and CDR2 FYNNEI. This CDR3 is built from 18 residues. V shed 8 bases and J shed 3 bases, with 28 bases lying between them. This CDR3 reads CASAEGRVRYSPDYGYTF. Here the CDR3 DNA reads TGTGCCAGCGCCGAGGGGAGGGTAAGATACAGTCCTGACTATGGCTACACCTTC.

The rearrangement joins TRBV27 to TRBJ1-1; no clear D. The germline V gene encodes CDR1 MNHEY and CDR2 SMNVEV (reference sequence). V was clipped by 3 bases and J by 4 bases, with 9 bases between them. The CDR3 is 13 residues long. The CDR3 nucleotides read TGTGCCAGCAGTTTGGAGGGCGTCACTGAAGCTTTCTTT. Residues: CASSLEGVTEAFF.

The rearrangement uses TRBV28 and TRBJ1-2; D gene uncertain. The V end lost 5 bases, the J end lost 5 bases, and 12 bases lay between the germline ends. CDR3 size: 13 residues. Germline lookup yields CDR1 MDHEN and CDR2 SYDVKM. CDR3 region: CASSPYHNYGYTF. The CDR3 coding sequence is TGTGCCAGCAGTCCCTATCATAATTATGGCTACACCTTC.

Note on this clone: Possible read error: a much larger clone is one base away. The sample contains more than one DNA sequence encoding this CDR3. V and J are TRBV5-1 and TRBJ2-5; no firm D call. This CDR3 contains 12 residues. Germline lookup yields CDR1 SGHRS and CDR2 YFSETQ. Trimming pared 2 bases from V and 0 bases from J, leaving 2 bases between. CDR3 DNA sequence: TGCGCCAGCAGCTTCGACCAAGAGACCCAGTACTTC. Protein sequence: CASSFDQETQYF.

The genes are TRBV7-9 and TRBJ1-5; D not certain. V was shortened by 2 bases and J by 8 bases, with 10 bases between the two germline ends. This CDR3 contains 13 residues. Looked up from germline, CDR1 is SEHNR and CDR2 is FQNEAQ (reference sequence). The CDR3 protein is CASSLRGEEPQHF. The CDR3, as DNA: TGTGCCAGCAGCTTACGTGGGGAGGAGCCCCAGCATTTT.

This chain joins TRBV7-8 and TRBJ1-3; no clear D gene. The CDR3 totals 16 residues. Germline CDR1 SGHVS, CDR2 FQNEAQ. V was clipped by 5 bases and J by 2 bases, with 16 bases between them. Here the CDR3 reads CASSPRAGTTGNTIYF. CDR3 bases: TGTGCCAGCAGCCCCCGGGCGGGAACTACTGGAAACACCATATATTTT.

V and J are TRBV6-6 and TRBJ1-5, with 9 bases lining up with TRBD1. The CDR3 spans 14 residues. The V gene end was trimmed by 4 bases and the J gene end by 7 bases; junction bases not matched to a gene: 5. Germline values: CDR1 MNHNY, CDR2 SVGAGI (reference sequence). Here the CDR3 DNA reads TGTGCCAGCAGTTGGGGACAGGGCGAACAGCCCCAGCATTTT. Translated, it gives CASSWGQGEQPQHF.

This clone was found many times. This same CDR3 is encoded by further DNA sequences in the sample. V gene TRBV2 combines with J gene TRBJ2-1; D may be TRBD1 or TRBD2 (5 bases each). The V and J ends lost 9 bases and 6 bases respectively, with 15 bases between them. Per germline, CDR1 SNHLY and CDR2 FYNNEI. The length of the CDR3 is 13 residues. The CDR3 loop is CARLLGAGNEQFF. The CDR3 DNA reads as TGTGCCAGACTACTAGGGGCGGGCAATGAGCAGTTCTTC.